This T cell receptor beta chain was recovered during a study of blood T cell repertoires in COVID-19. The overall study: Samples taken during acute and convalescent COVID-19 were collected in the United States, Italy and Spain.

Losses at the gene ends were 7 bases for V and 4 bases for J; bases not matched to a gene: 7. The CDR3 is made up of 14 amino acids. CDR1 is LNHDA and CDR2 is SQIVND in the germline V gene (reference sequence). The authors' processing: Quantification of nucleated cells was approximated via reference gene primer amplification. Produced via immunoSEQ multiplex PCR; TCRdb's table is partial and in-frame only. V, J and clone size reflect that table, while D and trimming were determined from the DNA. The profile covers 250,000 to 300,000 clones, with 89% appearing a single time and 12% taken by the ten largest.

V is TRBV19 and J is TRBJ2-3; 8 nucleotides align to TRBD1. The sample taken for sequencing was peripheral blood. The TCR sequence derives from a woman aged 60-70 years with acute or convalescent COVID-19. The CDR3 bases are TGTGCCAGTAATGTCCGACAGGGGTCAGATACGCAGTATTTT. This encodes CASNVRQGSDTQYF.